The 10 T cell receptor beta chains listed next were all sequenced from one sample in a study of blood T cells in healthy people across ages. Combining a sample-barcoded 5' primer with a J-beta primer mix, a second PCR ran for roughly 7 to 12 cycles. Using its own MiXCR run on the 5' RACE reads, TCRdb lists one record per CDR3 protein. This table has about 670,000 distinct CDR3 sequences, 40% to 45% appearing once. The sequenced sample consisted of blood. These receptors were taken from an elderly man in good health.

The J gene is TRBJ2-3, the V gene TRBV7-2; a weak D match, TRBD2 (5 bases). Trimming removed 5 bases from V and 4 bases from J, with 16 bases in between. The CDR3 extends over 15 amino acids. CDR1 SGHTA and CDR2 FQGNSA come from the germline V gene. As DNA, the CDR3 is TGTGCCAGCAGCCCCAGCGGAGTAATCTCAGATACGCAGTATTTT. Protein product: CASSPSGVISDTQYF.

The chain has TRBV12-3 or TRBV12-4 and TRBJ2-3; 11 bases fit TRBD1. Trimming took 5 bases from V and 7 from J; bases not matched to a gene: 5. This CDR3 contains 14 residues. The CDR3 is CASSPGQGAYTQYF. The CDR3 DNA sequence: TGTGCCAGCAGTCCTGGACAGGGGGCGTATACGCAGTATTTT.

This chain joins TRBV14 and TRBJ2-7, with 7 bases lining up with TRBD2. The CDR3 extends over 15 amino acids. Germline V gives CDR1 SGHDN, CDR2 FVKESK. V lost 3 bases and J lost 7; bases outside the gene matches: 12. In DNA, the CDR3 is TGTGCCAGCAGCCAGGCGGGGGTAGTGGGGAAGGAGCAGTACTTC. Its translation: CASSQAGVVGKEQYF.

The chain links TRBV7-2 to TRBJ2-4; possibly TRBD1 for D (5 bases). V was cut by 0 bases and J by 3 bases, with 12 bases left in between. The germline CDR1 and CDR2 sequences are SGHTA and FQGNSA. This CDR3 is 16 amino acids long. CDR3 protein: CASSLASSQGKNIQYF. CDR3 nucleotide sequence: TGTGCCAGCAGCTTAGCGAGCTCCCAGGGCAAAAACATTCAGTACTTC.

This clonotype was seen ten or more times. CDR3 sequence: CASSQEAGQRWGYTF. In DNA form, the CDR3 reads TGTGCCAGCAGCCAAGAGGCGGGACAGCGCTGGGGCTACACCTTC. The rearrangement links TRBV3-1 to TRBJ1-2; 7 nucleotides match TRBD1. Germline CDR1 reads LGHDT; CDR2 reads YNNKEL (reference sequence). The CDR3 consists of 15 residues. V lost 0 bases, J lost 8 bases, and 9 bases stayed unmatched. Complete variable domain (other parts from reference TRBV3-1 and TRBJ1-2): DTAVSQTPKYLVTQMGNDKSIKCEQNLGHDTMYWYKQDSKKFLKIMFSYNNKELIINETVPNRFSPKSPDKAHLNLHINSLELGDSAVYFCASSQEAGQRWGYTFGSGTRLTVV.

V is TRBV7-3 and J is TRBJ2-1, with D maybe TRBD1 (6 bases). CDR1 is SGHTA, CDR2 FQGTGA, per germline. The V and J ends lost 5 bases and 9 bases respectively, with 23 bases between them. The CDR3 is 16 amino acids. The CDR3, as DNA: TGTGCCAGCAGCACCTCCGCCGGGACATTACACAGTGAGCAGTTCTTC. It codes for CASSTSAGTLHSEQFF.

In nucleotides, the CDR3 is TGCAGTGCTAGACCTCTGGGGGGGGGCTCCTACAATGAGCAGTTCTTC. Amino acid sequence: CSARPLGGGSYNEQFF. The rearrangement joins TRBV20-1 to TRBJ2-1, with 7 bases aligning to TRBD2. Germline V lookup: CDR1 DFQATT, CDR2 SNEGSKA (reference sequence). The CDR3 has 16 residues. The junction had 7 bases not matched to a gene; V was cut back by 2 bases and J by 0 bases.

A word on this clonotype: It may be a read error: a sequence one base away is much more abundant. This sequence joins TRBV29-1 and TRBJ2-1; 7 bases are shared with TRBD2. CDR1 is SQVTM and CDR2 is ANQGSEA in the germline V gene. Trimming cost V 7 bases and J 13 bases; bases outside gene matches: 10. There are 11 residues in the CDR3. This chain's CDR3 is CSATSQETQFF. CDR3 in DNA: TGCAGCGCGACTAGCCAAGAGACCCAGTTCTTC.

The sample holds many counts of this clonotype. In DNA form, the CDR3 reads TGCAGCGTTCCCTCCCGAGGAGGGACAGGGGGGGAGGCCCAGTACTTC. Translation gives CSVPSRGGTGGEAQYF. This chain links TRBV29-1 with TRBJ2-5; 11 nucleotides align to TRBD1. Germline values: CDR1 SQVTM, CDR2 ANQGSEA. Losses at the gene ends were 5 bases for V and 9 bases for J; bases not matched to a gene: 17. The CDR3 has 16 residues.

This chain uses TRBV5-1 with TRBJ2-1, with TRBD2 identical over 7 bases. Germline CDR1 is SGHRS and CDR2 is YFSETQ. V was pared by 3 bases and J by 6 bases, with 9 bases of the junction left unmatched. This CDR3 comprises 15 residues. This chain's CDR3 is CASSSRASGFNEQFF. The CDR3 DNA reads TGCGCCAGCAGCTCACGGGCTAGCGGATTCAATGAGCAGTTCTTC.